This T cell receptor (beta chain) emerged from a study of blood T cell repertoires in COVID-19. This clone was detected once. The V gene lost 1 base and the J gene lost 0 bases, with 15 bases spanning the gap. This CDR3 contains 17 residues. Germline loops: CDR1 KGHSH, CDR2 LQKENI. TCRdb's copy holds only in-frame clones and misses some; the assay was immunoSEQ multiplex PCR. This table has approximately 400,000 clones, about 88% appearing once. V is TRBV18 and J is TRBJ1-1, with D perhaps matching TRBD1 (6 bases). Specimen: PBMCs or T cells enriched from blood (not recorded which). The sequence was collected from a woman between 18 and 30 years old who had recovered from COVID-19. This chain's CDR3 is CASSPLQGSPMNTEAFF. CDR3 DNA sequence: TGTGCCAGCTCACCACTCCAGGGGAGTCCTATGAACACTGAAGCTTTCTTT.